This TCR beta chain was recorded in a study of cytomegalovirus exposure and HLA in healthy donors (dated by TCRdb to about 2017). Background for the entire study: In an earlier analysis of 550 to 750 of the donors, approximately 260 Gb of sequence data and 90 million to 130 million unique TCR beta sequences from about 179 million T cells were reported. An early release covering roughly 600 HLA-typed donors comprised 250 to 350 gigabases of sequencing data and roughly 86 million unique TCR sequences. The study profiled the T cell repertoires of 550 to 700 subjects by immunosequencing and related them to cytomegalovirus serostatus. Among the roughly 390 genotyped donors, around 81% belonged to the genetic ancestry cluster associated with self-reported Caucasian donors. Among roughly 370 genotyped donors of the cohort, an average of approximately 230,000 unique TCR beta nucleotide sequences were sequenced per donor, around a sixth of them non-productive. Besides the first cohort of around 670 subjects, a separate validation cohort made up of over 100 different subjects was used. Several DR-DQ haplotypes were handled as single units for association and clustering because linkage in the cohort was strong. To study patterns of TCR occurrence, a later analysis re-analyzed previously published TCR beta repertoires from around 670 donors and added high-resolution HLA genotyping. The study combined high-throughput TCR immunosequencing, statistical association of individual TCRs with disease status, and machine learning to predict cytomegalovirus infection status. A later genetic analysis took genome-wide SNP genotypes for about 55% of the 666 donors and used that subset as a discovery cohort. Typing coverage varied by locus: about 629-630 donors for A, B, C, DRB1 and DQB1; approximately 500 for DQA1; approximately 610 for DPA1; approximately 490 for DPB1. HLA typing covered class I and class II loci at four-digit resolution. The study was designed to test whether signatures of past pathogen exposure could be identified by cataloging public T cell receptors. In an earlier analysis of 500 to 650 of the donors, high-throughput TCR beta sequencing was used to judge whether each TCR beta V gene segment behaved as functional or pseudogenic. Every discovery cohort repertoire had been produced on one sequencing platform. Donor age, sex, ethnicity and CMV serostatus were compiled together with the repertoire data. The later analysis used no new phenotypic data to find candidate immune exposures, relying instead on TCR beta sequences and their occurrence across donors.

Beyond this particular receptor, the publication reports: CMV serostatus was the only immune exposure information available for the cohort. When HLA alleles, especially DR and DQ, strongly co-occurred, TCR associations were difficult to assign to individual alleles. Because HLA typing was missing for some donors at each locus, association tests included only the typed subset. Most TCR sequences were seen in very few donors, while some public TCRs were found in many individuals. In vitro tests confirmed that a few of the cytomegalovirus-associated TCR beta chains recognize cytomegalovirus antigens. A further reported finding was that TCR beta sequences accurately predicted the HLA-A and HLA-B alleles for most subjects in the first cohort. Some IMGT-functional V segments, including TRBV6-2 and TRBV6-3, could not be distinguished by the 87-base-pair reads and were therefore excluded. A total of 150 to 200 TCR beta chains were listed by the study as associated with cytomegalovirus. A later analysis associated about 16,000 TCR beta sequences with specific HLA alleles at a false discovery rate of 0.05. A later analysis found that HLA-associated TCR beta chains were more clonally expanded and had lower generation probabilities than equally common non-associated chains. Correlated functional status among segregating V segments might be attributable to linkage disequilibrium, but an unknown experimental factor could not be ruled out. In a later analysis, several top co-occurrence clusters were reported to appear linked to parvovirus B19, influenza, CMV and Epstein-Barr virus. Cytomegalovirus status was reported to be diagnosed by the classifier with high specificity and sensitivity in both the original and validation cohorts. Presence/absence analyses assumed roughly uniform sequencing depth across donors, an assumption that may not hold. A cluster of highly shared sequence variants was judged likely to be a technical artifact of the sequencing pipeline. This cohort had only TCR beta chains sequenced, and the lack of alpha or paired-chain data limited which features could be detected. The earlier analysis of fewer than 750 of the donors excluded some 16 rarely observed V segments, including chromosome 9 orphons, because counts were too low. In a later analysis, most CMV-associated TCR beta chains were found to appear HLA-restricted, with HLA associations seemingly driven largely by CMV exposure. According to a later genetic analysis, donors in an Asian-associated ancestry cluster had fewer N-insertions in productive TCRs than the approximately 690-donor mean. Broadly in line with IMGT annotations, most TCR beta V segments showed up in productive rearrangements about 87% or about 30% of the time in an earlier analysis of a few hundred of the donors. In a later genetic analysis, a missense DCLRE1C variant was associated with V-gene and J-gene trimming of TCR beta chains, and the association was replicated in an independent cohort. According to the authors, the approach could potentially be generalized to other disease states and immunological phenotypes. A later analysis found that TCR association rates varied across HLA loci, with DRB1 alleles showing the most associated TCRs and HLA-C alleles the fewest.

Details on this clone: The antigen this receptor binds is unknown. Qualities for individual bases were not recorded, and no much larger clone is one base off.

The cohort consisted of 650 to 700 healthy bone marrow donors. All cohort members were sampled while nominally healthy, although unrecorded immune exposures were likely present. The donor tested CMV seronegative, placing the donor among the 350 or so seronegative members of the cohort. Every donor gave a peripheral blood sample, and the peripheral blood mononuclear cells from that sample were used for TCR beta sequencing. Genomic DNA extraction from the blood cell samples was performed with the Qiagen DNeasy Blood Extraction Kit. The method behind the library was the immunoSEQ multiplex PCR assay. For the multiplex PCR, a mixture combining 60 forward primers for TCR Vbeta segments and 13 reverse primers for TCR Jbeta segments was used. Amplification of the CDR3 region of rearranged TCR beta genes was performed with a multiplex PCR assay on genomic DNA. Amplified TCR beta libraries were sequenced as 87-base-pair reads on the Illumina HiSeq System. The source study handled its data this way. A later analysis tallied tens of millions of unique TCR beta chains across the 666 repertoires, and approximately 9.9 million of those chains were shared by two or more donors. A nearest-neighbor algorithm error-corrected the raw reads and collapsed the reads into unique sequences, merging closely related sequences to remove PCR and sequencing errors. V, D and J gene segments were assigned by aligning CDR3 sequences to IMGT reference sequences. Each retained sequence needed at least a six-nucleotide match to both a V gene segment and a J gene segment. A rearrangement counted as productive if the CDR3 had no stop codons and remained in frame with V and J, and every other rearrangement counted as non-productive. Following IMGT convention, CDR3 was defined as the stretch from the second conserved V-encoded cysteine up to the conserved J-encoded phenylalanine. Sequences without an unambiguous match to a single V gene segment were excluded from the earlier analysis of 450 to 650 of the donors. In an earlier analysis of a few hundred of the donors, V segments were called functional above 56.7% productive rearrangements and were called segregating when the between-donor standard deviation exceeded 5%. A statistical classification framework was built for diagnosing cytomegalovirus status from the catalog of TCR beta chain sequences. V and J gene assignment, in a later analysis, came from comparing TCR nucleotide sequences with IMGT/GENE-DB human TR gene sequences. A later analysis assigned CDR3 sequences and most-parsimonious VDJ recombination scenarios with the TCRdist pipeline. A later analysis defined each TCR beta chain by its CDR3 amino acid sequence plus V-gene family, and excluded reads lacking a unique V-gene family. A later analysis removed 550 to 700 highly shared, low-generation-probability nucleotide sequences to deal with suspected cross-contamination and a sequencing artifact. In a later analysis, a clonal expansion index for each public chain was calculated from normalized within-repertoire ranks of inferred template counts. In a later analysis, generation probabilities were computed using a VDJ recombination model fitted to out-of-frame rearrangements, and the results were checked against IGoR. Hypergeometric tests were used in a later analysis to score TCR-TCR, TCR-HLA and TCR-CMV co-occurrence, with a repertoire-size bias correction applied to the TCR pairs. In a later analysis, false discovery rates were estimated by permuting HLA or CMV assignments 20 times. In a later analysis, co-occurring TCRs were grouped using DBSCAN, with TCRdist sequence similarity added in when clustering inside HLA-allele-positive subsets. For co-occurrence clustering, repertoires with fewer than 30,000 or more than 120,000 public chains were excluded, along with four or five repertoires with anomalous nucleotide sharing. TCRdb retrieved this table from immuneACCESS and kept in-frame rearrangements only. Not all clones are present; in checked studies, unresolved V genes account for under half, and no reason is known for the remainder. V, J and clone size are those of that table, while D and trimming were read from the DNA. This sample lists around 100,000 clones; approximately 84% were detected once. Jointly, the top ten make up under 2.5% of the sample.

The cysteine opens and the phenylalanine closes a CDR3 of 15 amino acids. CDR3 DNA is the only sequence kept; it has 45 bases, read in frame from the first base. Deletion took 5 bases off V and 3 bases off J, with a span of 14 bases between the germline ends. For CDR1 and CDR2, the germline V gene lists SGHVS and FNYEAQ. Source material: PBMCs. This chain is built from TRBV7-6 and TRBJ1-3, with the D gene not confidently named. The TCR comes from a young man in good health and CMV-seronegative. The bases are TGTGCCAGCAGCCTAGAGGCCGGGTTTGGAAACACCATATATTTT. Its amino acids are CASSLEAGFGNTIYF.